These T cell receptor beta chains were read from a single sample in a study of T cell repertoires in cytomegalovirus infection. Each CDR3 protein is one row after TCRdb ran MiXCR on the reads. The repertoire holds roughly 180,000 distinct CDR3 sequences, with approximately 21% as singletons. These receptors have no known antigen. The sample was CD8+ T cells from cultured PBMCs, taken from culture after CMV antigen stimulation. Receptors were obtained from a human donor in good health (CMV status not recorded). Some clones in this sample may be carry-over from other donors' samples. Each CDR3 is given with its conserved first and last residue. Fields, in order: J gene, clone size, V gene, D gene, CDR3 DNA, CDR3 protein. D genes are given only for firm matches. Clone size is stated in some rows and not others, as once, few, many or a class when expanded.

j_call: TRBJ1-6
clone_size: -
v_call: TRBV6-5
d_call: -
cdr3_nt: TGTGCCAGCAGTTACTCAGGGGGGGCCTATAATTCACCCCTCCACTTT
cdr3_aa: CASSYSGGAYNSPLHF

j_call: TRBJ2-3
clone_size: -
v_call: TRBV7-3
d_call: -
cdr3_nt: TGTGCCAGCAGCTTAAGGGGAAGGGGACTTCCCACAGATACGCAGTATTTT
cdr3_aa: CASSLRGRGLPTDTQYF

j_call: TRBJ2-2
clone_size: -
v_call: TRBV27
d_call: -
cdr3_nt: TGTGCCAGCAGTTCCTCGGGGGATACTAACACCGGGGAGCTGTTTTTT
cdr3_aa: CASSSSGDTNTGELFF

j_call: TRBJ1-5
clone_size: -
v_call: TRBV12-3/TRBV12-4
d_call: -
cdr3_nt: TGTGCCAGCAGTTTCGCCACAGGACTAAATCAGCCCCAGCATTTT
cdr3_aa: CASSFATGLNQPQHF

j_call: TRBJ1-1
clone_size: -
v_call: TRBV20-1
d_call: -
cdr3_nt: TGCAGTGCTCCGAGGGGAGGGGTGAACGCTGAAGCTTTCTTT
cdr3_aa: CSAPRGGVNAEAFF

j_call: TRBJ1-6
clone_size: few
v_call: TRBV4-1
d_call: -
cdr3_nt: TGCGCCAGCAGCCAAGATAGAGTGATCCTCCACTTT
cdr3_aa: CASSQDRVILHF

j_call: TRBJ1-4
clone_size: few
v_call: TRBV4-1
d_call: TRBD1
cdr3_nt: TGCGCCAGCAGCCAAACCCTCTACAGGGGAACTAATGAAAAACTGTTTTTT
cdr3_aa: CASSQTLYRGTNEKLFF

j_call: TRBJ1-2
clone_size: -
v_call: TRBV7-9
d_call: -
cdr3_nt: TGTGCCAGCAGCCGAGGACACGCTAACTATGGCTACACCTTC
cdr3_aa: CASSRGHANYGYTF

j_call: TRBJ2-5
clone_size: few
v_call: TRBV28
d_call: TRBD1
cdr3_nt: TGTGCCAGCAGTTTATTAATGGGACAGGGGACGCAAGAGACCCAGTACTTC
cdr3_aa: CASSLLMGQGTQETQYF

j_call: TRBJ2-7
clone_size: -
v_call: TRBV10-3
d_call: TRBD1
cdr3_nt: TGTGCCATCATGGGGGACAGGGAGTACGAGCAGTACTTC
cdr3_aa: CAIMGDREYEQYF

j_call: TRBJ2-1
clone_size: -
v_call: TRBV6-2/TRBV6-3
d_call: TRBD1
cdr3_nt: TGTGCCAGCAGTTACCCTTTGACAGGGGGCAATGAGCAGTTCTTC
cdr3_aa: CASSYPLTGGNEQFF

j_call: TRBJ2-3
clone_size: few
v_call: TRBV7-2
d_call: TRBD2
cdr3_nt: TGTGCCAGCAGCTTCACTAGCGGGGGGGTGACAGATACGCAGTATTTT
cdr3_aa: CASSFTSGGVTDTQYF

j_call: TRBJ1-1
clone_size: many
v_call: TRBV27
d_call: -
cdr3_nt: TGTGCCAGCAGTTTATCGGCCAGGGGATACACTGAAGCTTTCTTT
cdr3_aa: CASSLSARGYTEAFF

j_call: TRBJ1-2
clone_size: -
v_call: TRBV7-9
d_call: -
cdr3_nt: TGTGCCAGCAGCCACGTCTCAACAGGGATCTATGGCTACACCTTC
cdr3_aa: CASSHVSTGIYGYTF

j_call: TRBJ2-7
clone_size: few
v_call: TRBV12-3/TRBV12-4
d_call: TRBD1
cdr3_nt: TGTGCCAGCAGTTTGACCCTCGGGACAGGCAGGTACGAGCAGTACTTC
cdr3_aa: CASSLTLGTGRYEQYF

j_call: TRBJ1-4
clone_size: -
v_call: TRBV19
d_call: -
cdr3_nt: TGTGCCAGTAGCCTTGACTGGGAGAGGACGAGCGGTGAAAAACTGTTTTTT
cdr3_aa: CASSLDWERTSGEKLFF

j_call: TRBJ2-3
clone_size: -
v_call: TRBV7-6
d_call: -
cdr3_nt: TGTGCCAGCAGCTTGCGGGTACGGCAGGGGATGGATACGCAGTATTTT
cdr3_aa: CASSLRVRQGMDTQYF

j_call: TRBJ1-2
clone_size: -
v_call: TRBV6-8
d_call: -
cdr3_nt: TGTGCCAGCACTGGAATACGCGCTAACTATGGCTACACCTTC
cdr3_aa: CASTGIRANYGYTF

j_call: TRBJ1-1
clone_size: few
v_call: TRBV7-9
d_call: -
cdr3_nt: TGTGCCAGCAGTCCTCCGGGAGCACTGCCTGAAGCTTTCTTT
cdr3_aa: CASSPPGALPEAFF

j_call: TRBJ2-7
clone_size: -
v_call: TRBV6-5
d_call: -
cdr3_nt: TGTGCCAGCAGTTATGGGGACGCGAGCTCCTACGAGCAGTACTTC
cdr3_aa: CASSYGDASSYEQYF

j_call: TRBJ1-6
clone_size: -
v_call: TRBV20-1
d_call: TRBD1
cdr3_nt: TGCAGTGTCCCCTTGACAGGGCTCCCCCTCCACTTT
cdr3_aa: CSVPLTGLPLHF

j_call: TRBJ2-2
clone_size: few
v_call: TRBV7-6
d_call: -
cdr3_nt: TGTGCCAGCAGCCACAGGGACACCGGGGAGCTGTTTTTT
cdr3_aa: CASSHRDTGELFF

j_call: TRBJ1-1
clone_size: -
v_call: TRBV10-3
d_call: TRBD1
cdr3_nt: TGTGCCATCAGTGAGGGGACAGGGTCGGACACTGAAGCTTTCTTT
cdr3_aa: CAISEGTGSDTEAFF

j_call: TRBJ1-2
clone_size: -
v_call: TRBV7-2
d_call: -
cdr3_nt: TGTGCCAGCAGCTTAGATCCCGGTAACTATGGCTACACCTTC
cdr3_aa: CASSLDPGNYGYTF

j_call: TRBJ2-5
clone_size: -
v_call: TRBV6-1
d_call: TRBD1
cdr3_nt: TGTGCCAGCAGTACTCGGACAGGGAGGTGGACCCAGTACTTC
cdr3_aa: CASSTRTGRWTQYF

j_call: TRBJ1-2
clone_size: -
v_call: TRBV7-4
d_call: -
cdr3_nt: TGTGCCAGCAGCCGACGTCCTGGCTACACCTTC
cdr3_aa: CASSRRPGYTF

j_call: TRBJ2-7
clone_size: once
v_call: TRBV7-6
d_call: -
cdr3_nt: TGTGCCAGCAGCTACCCGGCCGAATCCTACGAGCAGTACTTC
cdr3_aa: CASSYPAESYEQYF

j_call: TRBJ2-7
clone_size: -
v_call: TRBV7-2
d_call: TRBD2
cdr3_nt: TGTGCCAGCGGCTTACTAGCGGGAGGGAATTACGAGCAGTACTTC
cdr3_aa: CASGLLAGGNYEQYF

j_call: TRBJ2-2
clone_size: once
v_call: TRBV7-6
d_call: -
cdr3_nt: TGTGCCAGCAGCCCTCCCGCAGGGTGGACCGGGGAGCTGTTTTTT
cdr3_aa: CASSPPAGWTGELFF

j_call: TRBJ1-2
clone_size: few
v_call: TRBV27
d_call: TRBD1
cdr3_nt: TGTGCCAGCAGTTTATCTGGAGGGGGCGCGTATGGCTACACCTTC
cdr3_aa: CASSLSGGGAYGYTF

j_call: TRBJ2-1
clone_size: -
v_call: TRBV7-2
d_call: -
cdr3_nt: TGTGCCAGCAGCGATGGGACTGGCGGGGTACATGAGCAGTTCTTC
cdr3_aa: CASSDGTGGVHEQFF

j_call: TRBJ2-2
clone_size: few
v_call: TRBV7-9
d_call: -
cdr3_nt: TGTGCCAGCAGCCAGCTGGGAACCGGGGAGCTGTTTTTT
cdr3_aa: CASSQLGTGELFF

j_call: TRBJ2-6
clone_size: few
v_call: TRBV7-8
d_call: -
cdr3_nt: TGTGCCGGGGAGGCTCACAGGGCATATGGGGCCAACGTCCTGACTTTC
cdr3_aa: CAGEAHRAYGANVLTF

j_call: TRBJ2-5
clone_size: few
v_call: TRBV11-2
d_call: -
cdr3_nt: TGTGCCAGCAGCTTTGGGGGTTCCCGGACCCAGTACTTC
cdr3_aa: CASSFGGSRTQYF

j_call: TRBJ2-5
clone_size: few
v_call: TRBV11-2
d_call: -
cdr3_nt: TGTGCCAGCAGCTTAAGGGGTCCAGGGGTCGTCGGAGAGACCCAGTACTTC
cdr3_aa: CASSLRGPGVVGETQYF